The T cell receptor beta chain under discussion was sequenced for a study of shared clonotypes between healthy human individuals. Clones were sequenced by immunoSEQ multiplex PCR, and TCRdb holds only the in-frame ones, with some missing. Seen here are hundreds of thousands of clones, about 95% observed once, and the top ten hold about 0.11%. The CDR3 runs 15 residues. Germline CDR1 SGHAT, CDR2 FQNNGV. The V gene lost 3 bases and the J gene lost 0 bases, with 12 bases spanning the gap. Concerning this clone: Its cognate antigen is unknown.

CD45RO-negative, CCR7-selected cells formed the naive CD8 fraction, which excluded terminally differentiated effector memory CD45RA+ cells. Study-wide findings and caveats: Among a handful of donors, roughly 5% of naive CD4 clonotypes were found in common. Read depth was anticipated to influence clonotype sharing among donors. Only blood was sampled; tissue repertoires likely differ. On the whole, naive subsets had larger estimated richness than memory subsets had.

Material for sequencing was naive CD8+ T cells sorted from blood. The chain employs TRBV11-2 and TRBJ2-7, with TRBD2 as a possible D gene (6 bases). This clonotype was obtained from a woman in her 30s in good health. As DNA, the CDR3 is TGTGCCAGCAGCTTGGACTACCAGAGCTCCTACGAGCAGTACTTC. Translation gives CASSLDYQSSYEQYF.